The 27 T cell receptor beta chains reported below all come from one sample, sequenced in a study of vaccination effects on CD4 cells after COVID-19. Their target antigens are unknown. The ViraFEST assay expanded antigen-specific CD4+ T cells with viral peptide pools before sequencing. The culture ran for about 10 days, and then CD4+ T cells were isolated. Two-dose BNT162b2 or mRNA-1273 vaccination was given to participants. Profiled with immunoSEQ multiplex PCR; TCRdb holds only in-frame clones, not every one. The sample shows 50,000 to 65,000 clones, less than 80% of them seen only once. Here the sequenced sample was CD4+ T cells from PBMCs cultured with HCoV-229E spike peptides, taken after COVID-19 vaccination. Source of these receptors: a human donor who received a COVID-19 vaccine.

V and J are TRBV27 and TRBJ1-2; weak D call: TRBD1 (5 bases). The V gene lost 3 bases and the J gene lost 8 bases, with 7 bases spanning the gap. There are 11 residues in the CDR3. Germline CDR1 is MNHEY and CDR2 is SMNVEV (reference sequence). The chain's CDR3 is CASSFTGGYTF. CDR3 coding DNA: TGTGCCAGCAGTTTCACAGGAGGCTACACCTTC.

This chain joins TRBV6-5 and TRBJ2-2; the match to TRBD1 covers 8 bases. Trimming removed 8 bases from V and 7 bases from J; junction bases left unmatched: 9. In germline, CDR1 is MNHEY, CDR2 SVGAGI. The CDR3 consists of 14 residues. CDR3 amino acids: CASGLTGVGGELFF. CDR3 in DNA: TGTGCCAGCGGCCTGACAGGGGTTGGCGGGGAGCTGTTTTTT.

This chain joins TRBV2 and TRBJ1-6; perhaps TRBD1 as D (5 bases). CDR1 SNHLY and CDR2 FYNNEI come from the germline V gene. Trimming cost V 2 bases and J 8 bases, with 13 bases left between them. The CDR3 contains 15 residues. The DNA of the CDR3 is TGTGCCAGCAGTGAACTCGCCGGGACTTATTCACCCCTCCACTTT. The encoded protein is CASSELAGTYSPLHF. The variable domain in full, completed from reference TRBV2 and TRBJ1-6, reads EPEVTQTPSHQVTQMGQEVILRCVPISNHLYFYWYRQILGQKVEFLVSFYNNEISEKSEIFDDQFSVERPDGSNFTLKIRSTKLEDSAMYFCASSELAGTYSPLHFGNGTRLTVT.

This clone was found a few times. The CDR3 loop reads CASSQVVVPAIRTDTQYF. The CDR3 nucleotides are TGCGCCAGCAGCCAAGTGGTGGTCCCAGCAATTCGCACAGATACGCAGTATTTT. This chain joins TRBV4-1 and TRBJ2-3; D uncertain. Deletions cut 1 base from V and 1 base from J, with 18 bases between. The CDR3 runs 18 residues. From germline, CDR1 is MGHRA and CDR2 YSYEKL.

The chain links TRBV30 to TRBJ1-3, with D possibly being TRBD1 (5 bases). CDR1 and CDR2 from the germline V gene are GTSNPN and SVGIG (reference sequence). The CDR3 runs 16 residues. Trimming shortened V by 3 bases and J by 0 bases, and 15 bases separated the two germline ends. CDR3 residues: CAWSMAGSHSGNTIYF. CDR3 sequence (DNA): TGTGCCTGGAGCATGGCAGGGTCCCACTCTGGAAACACCATATATTTT.

This clone has only one observation. The chain has TRBV28 and TRBJ1-3, with TRBD1 matching over 7 bases. V lost 6 bases to trimming and J lost 1 base; unmatched junction nucleotides: 6. This CDR3 is 15 amino acids long. Germline CDR1 and CDR2: MDHEN and SYDVKM. CDR3 sequence (DNA): TGTGCCAGCAGCCTCAGGGGGAGTTCTGGAAACACCATATATTTT. It codes for CASSLRGSSGNTIYF. The full variable domain, its missing parts supplied by reference TRBV28 and TRBJ1-3, is DVKVTQSSRYLVKRTGEKVFLECVQDMDHENMFWYRQDPGLGLRLIYFSYDVKMKEKGDIPEGYSVSREKKERFSLILESASTNQTSMYLCASSLRGSSGNTIYFGEGSWLTVV.

CDR3 DNA sequence: TGTGCCAGCAGCTTGGGTGGACAGGGGGCGACGGAGACCCAGTACTTC. As protein: CASSLGGQGATETQYF. This chain uses TRBV5-4 with TRBJ2-5, with 11 bases lining up with TRBD1. Germline assignment: CDR1 SGHNT and CDR2 YYREEE (reference sequence). The CDR3 loop spans 16 amino acids. With 0 bases clipped from V and 5 bases from J, the junction kept 6 bases outside the gene matches.

The chain combines TRBV20-1 with TRBJ2-4; D call uncertain. The CDR3 runs to 11 residues. Germline-derived CDR1 and CDR2 are DFQATT and SNEGSKA (reference sequence). V gave up 6 bases and J gave up 6 bases, with 9 bases separating them. The CDR3 loop reads CSATDGNIQYF. The DNA for the CDR3 is TGCAGTGCGACGGACGGAAACATTCAGTACTTC.

The table lists this clone with a count of one. This chain uses TRBV12-3 or TRBV12-4 with TRBJ1-2, with 9 positions matching TRBD1. The CDR3 is made up of 13 amino acids. Unmatched junction bases numbered 2, after V lost 5 bases and J lost 4 bases. DNA of the CDR3: TGTGCCAGCAGTGACAGGGGGGGCTATGGCTACACCTTC. Translating it yields CASSDRGGYGYTF.

The chain has TRBV19 and TRBJ1-4; D is undetermined. CDR3 length: 16 amino acids. Germline assignment: CDR1 LNHDA and CDR2 SQIVND (reference sequence). Trimming pared 5 bases from V and 5 bases from J, leaving 18 bases between. Here the CDR3 reads CASSRPPTLKNEKLFF. Here the CDR3 DNA reads TGTGCCAGTAGTCGGCCCCCGACTCTAAAAAATGAAAAACTGTTTTTT.

V and J are TRBV18 and TRBJ1-5, with D tentatively TRBD1 (5 bases). Germline V gene lookup returns CDR1 KGHSH and CDR2 LQKENI. This CDR3 contains 15 residues. Between the trimmed V and J ends, which lost 6 bases and 2 bases, there was a span of 14 bases. The CDR3 region is CASSPAGFGNQPQHF. For the CDR3, the DNA is TGTGCCAGCTCCCCCGCAGGGTTTGGCAATCAGCCCCAGCATTTT.

This clone occurred a few times. The chain couples TRBV18 to TRBJ2-2; TRBD2 might be the D (6 bases). The germline V gene has CDR1 KGHSH and CDR2 LQKENI. The CDR3 has 15 residues. V shed 0 bases and J shed 2 bases, with 7 bases lying between them. CDR3 amino acids: CASSPPGTNTGELFF. Here the CDR3 DNA reads TGTGCCAGCTCACCACCGGGGACTAACACCGGGGAGCTGTTTTTT.

The gene calls are TRBV28 and TRBJ1-2; possibly TRBD1 for D (5 bases). Per germline, CDR1 MDHEN and CDR2 SYDVKM. V was clipped by 10 bases and J by 0 bases, with 15 bases between them. This CDR3 is 14 amino acids long. CDR3 in DNA: TGTGCCATCTCTGAGGGGATAGCTAACTATGGCTACACCTTC. Translation gives CAISEGIANYGYTF.

This chain uses TRBV30 with TRBJ1-4; D call uncertain. The CDR3 is made up of 13 amino acids. CDR1 GTSNPN and CDR2 SVGIG come from the germline V gene (reference sequence). Trimming took 2 bases from V and 8 from J, leaving 12 bases between them. CDR3: CAWSSQPNEKLFF. The CDR3, as DNA: TGTGCCTGGAGTTCTCAGCCGAACGAAAAACTGTTTTTT.

V gene TRBV6-5 combines with J gene TRBJ2-1, with D unresolved. Trimming shortened V by 8 bases and J by 6 bases, and 11 bases separated the two germline ends. This CDR3 contains 12 residues. Germline CDR1 MNHEY, CDR2 SVGAGI. DNA for the CDR3: TGTGCCAGCGGAATCCCAGGCAATGAGCAGTTCTTC. This sequence encodes CASGIPGNEQFF.

The J gene is TRBJ1-6, the V gene TRBV7-2; 7 nucleotides match TRBD1. Germline V gives CDR1 SGHTA, CDR2 FQGNSA. The CDR3 spans 15 residues. V was pared by 8 bases and J by 5 bases, with 9 bases of the junction left unmatched. The CDR3 region is CASASAGTDNSPLHF. The CDR3 DNA is TGTGCCAGCGCCTCCGCCGGGACAGATAATTCACCCCTCCACTTT. Combining the CDR3 with reference TRBV7-2 and TRBJ1-6 gives the whole variable domain GAGVSQSPSNKVTEKGKDVELRCDPISGHTALYWYRQSLGQGLEFLIYFQGNSAPDKSGLPSDRFSAERTGGSVSTLTIQRTQQEDSAVYLCASASAGTDNSPLHFGNGTRLTVT.

In this sample, this clone turned up a few times. V usage is TRBV25-1 and J usage is TRBJ2-2, with a possible D match to TRBD1 (6 bases). V was clipped by 5 bases and J by 1 base, with 8 bases between them. CDR3 length equals 14 residues. Germline V CDR1 and CDR2: MGHDK, SYGVNS. CDR3 amino acids: CASSQQGNTGELFF. The CDR3 DNA reads as TGTGCCAGCAGTCAACAGGGGAACACCGGGGAGCTGTTTTTT.

The gene calls are TRBV27 and TRBJ1-5, with a weak D call TRBD1 (6 bases). The CDR3 has 15 residues. Between the trimmed V and J ends, which lost 5 bases and 3 bases, there was a span of 14 bases. Germline V lookup: CDR1 MNHEY, CDR2 SMNVEV (reference sequence). CDR3 in amino acids: CASSNLRGNNQPQHF. The CDR3 coding sequence is TGTGCCAGCAGTAACCTGAGGGGGAACAATCAGCCCCAGCATTTT.

A few counts support this clone. The J gene is TRBJ2-2, the V gene TRBV5-1; no clear D. The CDR3 runs 14 residues. V was shortened by 4 bases and J by 7 bases, with 14 bases between the two germline ends. Germline values: CDR1 SGHRS, CDR2 YFSETQ. The CDR3 spells CASSPAMVSGELFF. CDR3 coding DNA: TGCGCCAGCAGCCCGGCAATGGTCAGCGGGGAGCTGTTTTTT.

The chain joins TRBV3-1 (or the pseudogene TRBV3-2) to TRBJ2-2; perhaps TRBD1 as D (6 bases). Germline V gives CDR1 LGHDT, CDR2 YNNKEL (reference sequence). V was cut by 3 bases and J by 6 bases, with 11 bases left in between. This CDR3 has 14 amino acids. This chain's CDR3 is CASSHQTGSGELFF. CDR3 DNA sequence: TGTGCCAGCAGCCACCAAACAGGGTCCGGGGAGCTGTTTTTT.

The rearrangement uses TRBV24-1 and TRBJ2-1; D is ambiguous. V was cut by 6 bases and J by 3 bases, with 8 bases left in between. The CDR3 sequence is 13 residues long. The germline gives CDR1 KGHDR, CDR2 SFDVKD. This CDR3 reads CATSLVGYNEQFF. The CDR3 nucleotides are TGTGCCACCAGTCTCGTCGGCTACAATGAGCAGTTCTTC.

The gene calls are TRBV7-2 and TRBJ2-7; 8 bases are a match to TRBD1. Germline V lookup: CDR1 SGHTA, CDR2 FQGNSA. J was trimmed by 4 bases and V by 6 bases; bases with no gene match: 14. The length of the CDR3 is 16 residues. The CDR3 coding sequence is TGTGCCAGCAGAAATCGAGACAGGGGCTGGGTTTACGAGCAGTACGTC. This translates into CASRNRDRGWVYEQYV.

This chain uses TRBV27 with TRBJ2-3; TRBD2 matches at 11 bases. J lost 6 bases, V lost 6 bases, and 14 bases had no gene match. The germline V gene has CDR1 MNHEY and CDR2 SMNVEV (reference sequence). This CDR3 is built from 17 residues. CDR3 loop: CASSKFFGTSGFDTQYF. The CDR3 bases are TGTGCCAGCAGCAAATTTTTCGGGACTAGCGGATTCGATACGCAGTATTTT.

The V and J genes are TRBV6-5 and TRBJ1-1; D may be TRBD1 (6 bases). With 7 bases removed from V and 0 bases from J, the gap between germline ends came to 15 bases. The CDR3 loop spans 15 amino acids. Germline loops: CDR1 MNHEY, CDR2 SVGAGI. CDR3 DNA sequence: TGTGCCAGCAAATTGGACAGCCAGATGAACACTGAAGCTTTCTTT. Protein: CASKLDSQMNTEAFF.

This rearrangement joins TRBV24-1 to TRBJ1-5; D remains ambiguous. Germline V gene data show CDR1 as KGHDR and CDR2 as SFDVKD. The CDR3 has 17 amino acids. V shed 1 base and J shed 0 bases, with 12 bases lying between them. The CDR3 bases are TGTGCCACCAGTGATTTAGAAGGCGCCGATAGCAATCAGCCCCAGCATTTT. Its protein is CATSDLEGADSNQPQHF.

This clone was seen a single time. The CDR3 loop is CASSGQGTYTDTQYF. The CDR3 DNA is TGTGCCAGCTCTGGACAGGGGACTTACACAGATACGCAGTATTTT. This sequence joins TRBV2 and TRBJ2-3; 9 nucleotides align to TRBD1. Unmatched junction bases numbered 8, after V lost 8 bases and J lost 2 bases. This CDR3 has 15 residues. The germline CDR1 and CDR2 sequences are SNHLY and FYNNEI.

The chain recombines TRBV10-1 with TRBJ2-1; D possibly corresponds to TRBD1 (5 bases). Trimming took 2 bases from V and 4 from J, leaving 6 bases between them. The CDR3 consists of 13 residues. In germline, CDR1 is WNHNN, CDR2 SYGVQD (reference sequence). CDR3 residues: CASSEDSYNEQFF. The CDR3 DNA reads as TGCGCCAGCAGTGAGGACAGTTACAATGAGCAGTTCTTC.